This T cell receptor (beta chain) came from a study of vaccination effects on CD4 cells after COVID-19. Looking at the study overall: Two doses of either BNT162b2 or mRNA-1273 were given to each participant.

Upon completion of 10 to 11 days in culture, CD4+ T cells were isolated. As to this clone: Its antigen is unknown.

Generated by immunoSEQ multiplex PCR, the TCRdb table keeps only in-frame clones and is missing some. The data contain roughly 56,000 clones, more than 60% of them seen just once; the ten biggest clones take up roughly 3.2%. CDR1 is MNHNY, CDR2 SVGAGI, per germline (reference sequence). The CDR3 runs to 12 residues. The ends were cut back, 8 bases at V and 4 bases at J, with 9 bases in the middle. The chain is built from TRBV6-6 and TRBJ1-5, with unresolved D. This TCR came from a human donor who received a COVID-19 vaccine. This specimen consisted of CD4+ T cells from PBMCs cultured without peptide, obtained before COVID-19 vaccination. The CDR3 DNA reads TGTGCCAGCGCTGGTGGGAATCAGCCCCAGCATTTT. It yields the protein CASAGGNQPQHF.